Presented here are 4 T cell receptor beta chains from one specimen sequenced in a study of blood T cell repertoires in COVID-19. Using immunoSEQ multiplex PCR, the repertoire was profiled, and TCRdb retains in-frame clones only, with some absent. The table has roughly 120,000 clones, around 77% seen once. Sample: peripheral blood. These receptor sequences come from a human donor in a cohort sampled during active COVID-19.

V gene TRBV11-2 combines with J gene TRBJ1-1; D perhaps matches TRBD1 (6 bases). Trimming left V 5 bases short and J 6 bases short, with 13 bases between. Germline lookup yields CDR1 SGHAT and CDR2 FQNNGV. There are 13 residues in the CDR3. CDR3: CASSITGWAEAFF. CDR3 in DNA: TGTGCCAGCAGCATCACAGGGTGGGCTGAAGCTTTCTTT.

The rearrangement uses TRBV27 and TRBJ1-1; TRBD1 might be the D (5 bases). This CDR3 has 14 residues. V lost 2 bases and J 6 bases, leaving 13 bases between the germline ends. CDR1 and CDR2 (germline): MNHEY, SMNVEV (reference sequence). Here the CDR3 reads CASSLRWGLPEAFF. CDR3 nucleotides: TGTGCCAGCAGTTTACGATGGGGCTTGCCTGAAGCTTTCTTT.

The V gene is TRBV28, the J gene TRBJ1-1; no clear D. The length of the CDR3 is 14 residues. V was cut by 3 bases and J by 1 base, with 9 bases left in between. Germline values: CDR1 MDHEN, CDR2 SYDVKM. CDR3 nucleotides: TGTGCCAGCAGTTTGACTTCCGGGAACACTGAAGCTTTCTTT. The encoded protein is CASSLTSGNTEAFF.

The chain has TRBV28 and TRBJ2-1, with 7 bases identical to TRBD2. Per the germline V gene, CDR1 is MDHEN and CDR2 is SYDVKM. The CDR3 covers 14 residues. Germline trimming cut 2 bases from V and 8 bases from J; bases unmatched to any gene: 6. The CDR3 nucleotides are TGTGCCAGCAGTTTAAGCGGGAAAATTGATGAGCAGTTCTTC. It specifies CASSLSGKIDEQFF.